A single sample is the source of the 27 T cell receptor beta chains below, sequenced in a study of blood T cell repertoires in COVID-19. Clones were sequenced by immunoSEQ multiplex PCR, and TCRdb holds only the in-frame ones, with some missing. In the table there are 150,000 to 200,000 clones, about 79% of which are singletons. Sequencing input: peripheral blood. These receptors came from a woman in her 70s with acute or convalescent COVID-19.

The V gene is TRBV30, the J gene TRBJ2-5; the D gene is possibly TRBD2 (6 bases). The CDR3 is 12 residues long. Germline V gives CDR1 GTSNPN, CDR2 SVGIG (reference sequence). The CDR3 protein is CAVEGFWETQYF. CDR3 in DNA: TGTGCTGTGGAGGGGTTTTGGGAGACCCAGTACTTC.

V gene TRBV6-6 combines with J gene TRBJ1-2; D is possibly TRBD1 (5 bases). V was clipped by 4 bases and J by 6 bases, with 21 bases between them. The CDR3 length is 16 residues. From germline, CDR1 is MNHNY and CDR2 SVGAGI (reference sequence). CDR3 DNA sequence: TGTGCCAGCAGTTTTGCGTTGACCGGCACGGGGGATGGCTACACCTTC. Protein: CASSFALTGTGDGYTF.

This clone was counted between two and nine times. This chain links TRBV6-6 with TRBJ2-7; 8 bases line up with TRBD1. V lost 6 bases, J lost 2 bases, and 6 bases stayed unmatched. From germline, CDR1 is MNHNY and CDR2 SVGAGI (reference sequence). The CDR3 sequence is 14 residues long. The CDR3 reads CASRGDRITYEQYF. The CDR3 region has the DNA TGTGCCAGCAGAGGGGACAGGATTACCTACGAGCAGTACTTC.

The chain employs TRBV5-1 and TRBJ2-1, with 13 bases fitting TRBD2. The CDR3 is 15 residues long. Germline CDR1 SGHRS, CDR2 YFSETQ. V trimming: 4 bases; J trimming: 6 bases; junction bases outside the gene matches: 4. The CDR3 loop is CASSQGLAGANEQFF. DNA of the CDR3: TGCGCCAGCAGCCAAGGACTAGCGGGAGCCAATGAGCAGTTCTTC.

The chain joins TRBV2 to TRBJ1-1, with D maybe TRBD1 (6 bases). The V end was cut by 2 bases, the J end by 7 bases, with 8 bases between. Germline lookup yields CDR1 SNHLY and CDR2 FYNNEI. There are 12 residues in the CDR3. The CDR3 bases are TGTGCCAGCAGTGAATCAGGGGTTGAAGCTTTCTTT. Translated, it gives CASSESGVEAFF.

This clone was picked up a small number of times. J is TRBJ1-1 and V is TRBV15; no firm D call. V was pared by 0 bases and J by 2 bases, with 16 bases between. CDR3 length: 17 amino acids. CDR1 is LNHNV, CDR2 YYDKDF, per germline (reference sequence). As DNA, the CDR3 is TGTGCCACCAGCAGAGAAGCGCGCGCGAACCTAAACACTGAAGCTTTCTTT. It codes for CATSREARANLNTEAFF.

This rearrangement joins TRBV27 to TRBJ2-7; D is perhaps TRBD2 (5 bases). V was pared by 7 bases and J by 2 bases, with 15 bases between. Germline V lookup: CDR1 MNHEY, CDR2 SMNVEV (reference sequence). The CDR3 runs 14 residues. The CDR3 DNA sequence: TGTGCCAGCAAATATCCGGGGTCAGCCTACGAGCAGTACTTC. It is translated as CASKYPGSAYEQYF.

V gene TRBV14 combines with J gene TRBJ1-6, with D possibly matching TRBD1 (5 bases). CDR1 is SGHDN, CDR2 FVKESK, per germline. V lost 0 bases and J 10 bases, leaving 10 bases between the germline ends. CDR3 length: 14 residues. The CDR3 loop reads CASSQDPQVSPLHF. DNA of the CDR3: TGTGCCAGCAGCCAAGATCCACAGGTATCACCCCTCCACTTT.

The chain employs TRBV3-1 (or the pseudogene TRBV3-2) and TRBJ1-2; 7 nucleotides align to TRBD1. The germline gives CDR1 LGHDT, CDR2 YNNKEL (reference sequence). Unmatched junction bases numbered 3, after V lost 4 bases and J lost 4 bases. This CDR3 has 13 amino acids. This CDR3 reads CASSPGQSYGYTF. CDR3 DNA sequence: TGTGCCAGCAGCCCGGGACAGAGCTATGGCTACACCTTC.

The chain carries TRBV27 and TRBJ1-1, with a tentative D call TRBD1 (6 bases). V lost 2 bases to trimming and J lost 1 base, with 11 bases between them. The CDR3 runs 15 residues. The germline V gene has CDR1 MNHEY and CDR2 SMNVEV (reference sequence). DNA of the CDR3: TGTGCCAGCAGTTTAAGGGGGGGCAGGAACACTGAAGCTTTCTTT. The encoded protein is CASSLRGGRNTEAFF.

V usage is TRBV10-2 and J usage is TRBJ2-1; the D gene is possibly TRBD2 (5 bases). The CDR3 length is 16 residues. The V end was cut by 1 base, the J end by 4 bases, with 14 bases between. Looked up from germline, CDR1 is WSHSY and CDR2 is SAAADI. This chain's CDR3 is CASSEWELARYNEQFF. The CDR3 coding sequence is TGCGCCAGCAGTGAGTGGGAGTTGGCGCGATACAATGAGCAGTTCTTC.

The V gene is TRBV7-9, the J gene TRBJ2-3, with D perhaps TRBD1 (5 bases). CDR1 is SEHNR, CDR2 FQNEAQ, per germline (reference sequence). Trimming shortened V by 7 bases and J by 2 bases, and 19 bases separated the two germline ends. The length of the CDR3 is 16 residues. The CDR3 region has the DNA TGTGCCAGCATCCCTAGGGCCCTAGGGGTCACAGATACGCAGTATTTT. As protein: CASIPRALGVTDTQYF.

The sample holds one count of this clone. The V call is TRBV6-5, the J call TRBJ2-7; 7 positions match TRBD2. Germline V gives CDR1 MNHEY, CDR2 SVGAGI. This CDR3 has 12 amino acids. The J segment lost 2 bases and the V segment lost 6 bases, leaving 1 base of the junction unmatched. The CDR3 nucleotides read TGTGCCAGCAGCGGGACTACCTACGAGCAGTACTTC. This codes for CASSGTTYEQYF.

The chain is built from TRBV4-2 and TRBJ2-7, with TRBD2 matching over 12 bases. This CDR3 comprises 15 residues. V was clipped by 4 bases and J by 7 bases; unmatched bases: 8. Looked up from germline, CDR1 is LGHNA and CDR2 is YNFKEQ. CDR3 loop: CASSPTSGSLTEQYF. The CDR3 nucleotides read TGTGCCAGCAGCCCGACTAGCGGGAGCCTGACAGAGCAGTACTTC.

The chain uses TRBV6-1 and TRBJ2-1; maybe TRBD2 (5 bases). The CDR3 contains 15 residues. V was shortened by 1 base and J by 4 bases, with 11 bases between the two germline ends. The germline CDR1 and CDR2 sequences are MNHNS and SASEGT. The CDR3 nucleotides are TGTGCCAGCAGTGAAGGAACGGGGTCGTACAATGAGCAGTTCTTC. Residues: CASSEGTGSYNEQFF.

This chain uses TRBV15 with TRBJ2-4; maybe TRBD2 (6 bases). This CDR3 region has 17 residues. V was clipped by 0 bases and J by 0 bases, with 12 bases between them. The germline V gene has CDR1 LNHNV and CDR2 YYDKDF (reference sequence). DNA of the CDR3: TGTGCCACCAGCAGAGAATTGGCGGGAATAGCCAAAAACATTCAGTACTTC. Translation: CATSRELAGIAKNIQYF.

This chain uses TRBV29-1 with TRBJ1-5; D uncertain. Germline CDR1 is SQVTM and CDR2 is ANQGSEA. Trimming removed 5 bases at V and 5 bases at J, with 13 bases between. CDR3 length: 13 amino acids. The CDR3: CSVLLTADQPQHF. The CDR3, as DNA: TGCAGCGTTCTCCTGACGGCGGATCAGCCCCAGCATTTT.

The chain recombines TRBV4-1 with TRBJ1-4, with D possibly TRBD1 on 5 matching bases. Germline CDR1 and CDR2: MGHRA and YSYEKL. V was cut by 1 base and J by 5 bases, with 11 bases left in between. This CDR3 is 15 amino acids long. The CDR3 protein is CASSQGGHRNEKLFF. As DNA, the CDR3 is TGCGCCAGCAGCCAAGGTGGGCACAGGAATGAAAAACTGTTTTTT.

The DNA of the CDR3 is TGTGCCAGCAGAGAAGAAGCGGCCGGGGAGCTGTTTTTT. Protein sequence: CASREEAAGELFF. V usage is TRBV6-4 and J usage is TRBJ2-2; possible D gene TRBD2, 5 bases. V was trimmed by 6 bases and J by 6 bases, leaving 11 bases between them. This CDR3 has 13 amino acids. Germline values: CDR1 MRHNA, CDR2 SNTAGT.

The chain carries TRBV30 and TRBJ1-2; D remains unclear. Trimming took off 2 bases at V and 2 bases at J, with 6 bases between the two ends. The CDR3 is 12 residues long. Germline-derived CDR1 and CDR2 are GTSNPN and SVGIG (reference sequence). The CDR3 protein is CAWSSENYGYTF. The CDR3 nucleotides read TGTGCCTGGAGTTCCGAGAACTATGGCTACACCTTC. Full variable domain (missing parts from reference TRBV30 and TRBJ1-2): SQTIHQWPATLVQPVGSPLSLECTVEGTSNPNLYWYRQAAGRGLQLLFYSVGIGQISSEVPQNLSASRPQDRQFILSSKKLLLSDSGFYLCAWSSENYGYTFGSGTRLTVV.

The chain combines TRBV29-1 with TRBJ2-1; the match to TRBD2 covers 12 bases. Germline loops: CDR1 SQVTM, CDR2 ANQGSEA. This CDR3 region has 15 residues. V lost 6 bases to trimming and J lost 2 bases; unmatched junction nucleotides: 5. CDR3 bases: TGCAGCGTCCGGACTAGCGGGACCCCCTACAATGAGCAGTTCTTC. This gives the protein CSVRTSGTPYNEQFF.

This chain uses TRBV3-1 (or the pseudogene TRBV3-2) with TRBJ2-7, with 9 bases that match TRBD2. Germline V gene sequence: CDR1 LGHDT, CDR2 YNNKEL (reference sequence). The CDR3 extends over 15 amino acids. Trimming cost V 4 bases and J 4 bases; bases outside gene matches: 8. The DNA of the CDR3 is TGTGCCAGCAGCCCGTTGAGCGGGAGGCCATACGAGCAGTACTTC. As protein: CASSPLSGRPYEQYF.

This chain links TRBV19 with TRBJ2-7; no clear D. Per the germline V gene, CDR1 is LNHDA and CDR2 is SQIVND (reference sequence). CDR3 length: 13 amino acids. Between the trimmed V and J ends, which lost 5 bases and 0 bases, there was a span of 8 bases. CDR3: CASSWAASYEQYF. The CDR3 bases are TGTGCCAGTAGTTGGGCAGCCTCCTACGAGCAGTACTTC.

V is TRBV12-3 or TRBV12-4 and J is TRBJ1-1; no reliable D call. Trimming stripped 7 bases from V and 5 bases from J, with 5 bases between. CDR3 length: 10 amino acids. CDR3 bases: TGTGCCAGCACTAGAACTGAAGCTTTCTTT. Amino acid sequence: CASTRTEAFF.

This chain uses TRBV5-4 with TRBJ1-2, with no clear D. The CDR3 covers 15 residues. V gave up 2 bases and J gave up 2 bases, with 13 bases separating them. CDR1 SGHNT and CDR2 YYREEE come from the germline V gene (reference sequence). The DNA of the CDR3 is TGTGCCAGCAGCTTACTCGCCCAGCGAAACTATGGCTACACCTTC. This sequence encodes CASSLLAQRNYGYTF.

CDR3 nucleotides: TGTGCCAGTAGTGGATCCCCCGGGACAGGGGGCTACGAGCAGTACTTC. Protein sequence: CASSGSPGTGGYEQYF. The chain combines TRBV19 with TRBJ2-7, with TRBD1 matching over 11 bases. V trimming: 5 bases; J trimming: 3 bases; junction bases outside the gene matches: 9. CDR1 is LNHDA and CDR2 is SQIVND in the germline V gene (reference sequence). The CDR3 runs 16 residues.

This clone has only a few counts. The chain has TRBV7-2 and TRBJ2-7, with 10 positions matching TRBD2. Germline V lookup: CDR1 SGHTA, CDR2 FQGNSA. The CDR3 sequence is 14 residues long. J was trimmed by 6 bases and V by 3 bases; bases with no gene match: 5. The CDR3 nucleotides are TGTGCCAGCAGCTTGGGACTAGCGTCAGGCGAGCAGTACTTC. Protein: CASSLGLASGEQYF.